This TCR beta chain was documented in a study of cytomegalovirus exposure and HLA in healthy donors (dated by TCRdb to about 2017). As for the study more broadly: According to a later analysis, one platform produced both the roughly 120 validation repertoires and the roughly 640 repertoires of the first cohort. High-throughput TCR immunosequencing, statistical association of individual TCRs with disease status, and machine learning were combined to predict cytomegalovirus infection status. The study aimed to test whether signatures of past pathogen exposure could be identified by cataloging public T cell receptors. Along with the roughly 670-subject first cohort, a separate validation cohort of 120 different subjects was used. Beyond this particular receptor, the publication reports: A later analysis found that TCRs clustered in the first cohort also tended to co-occur in the 130 or so validation repertoires, with roughly 95% of cluster scores above 0. In vitro tests confirmed that a few of the cytomegalovirus-associated TCR beta chains recognize cytomegalovirus antigens. All 120 or so repertoires were used to score co-occurrence in the validation cohort in a later analysis, because that analysis had no HLA typing for the cohort. While some public TCRs were present in many individuals, most TCR sequences turned up only very rarely across donors. The authors suggested that the approach could potentially be extended to other disease states and immunological phenotypes. The classifier was reported to diagnose cytomegalovirus status with high specificity and sensitivity in both the original cohort and the validation cohort. A total of 150 to 200 TCR beta chains were listed by the study as associated with cytomegalovirus.

Notes on this clone: The target of this receptor is not known. Base qualities are missing; no much larger clone stands one base away.

Separate from the approximately 730-subject first cohort, the validation cohort of around 130 subjects was the group to which the donors belonged. The CDR3 has 15 amino acids, counting the end cysteine and phenylalanine. Just CDR3 DNA is preserved here, 45 bases in frame from base 1. CDR1 and CDR2, looked up from the germline V gene, are SGHTA and FQGNSA. Trimming removed 5 bases from V and 0 bases from J, leaving 14 bases between the germline ends. The library was built by means of the immunoSEQ multiplex PCR assay. Per the authors' processing: A statistical classification framework was developed to diagnose cytomegalovirus status using the catalog of TCR beta chain sequences. TCRdb's version of the immuneACCESS table is confined to in-frame rearrangements and falls short of the full clone set. An unresolved V gene accounts for under half of the shortfall where checked; the remainder is of unknown origin. V and J calls and clone size are those listed in that table; D and trimming were worked out from the DNA. For this sample there are about 130,000 clones; 70% to 85% appear just once. The top ten clonotypes cover less than 35% of the sample.

This TCR came from a man aged 25 to 40 in good health and CMV-seropositive. The chain is assembled from TRBV7-2 and TRBJ2-7, and TRBD1 may be the D gene, going by 6 matching bases. Sequencing was done on a sample of PBMCs. In nucleotide form, the sequence is TGTGCCAGCAGCCGACGGACAGCTGGCTCCTACGAGCAGTACTTC. Translated, it reads CASSRRTAGSYEQYF.